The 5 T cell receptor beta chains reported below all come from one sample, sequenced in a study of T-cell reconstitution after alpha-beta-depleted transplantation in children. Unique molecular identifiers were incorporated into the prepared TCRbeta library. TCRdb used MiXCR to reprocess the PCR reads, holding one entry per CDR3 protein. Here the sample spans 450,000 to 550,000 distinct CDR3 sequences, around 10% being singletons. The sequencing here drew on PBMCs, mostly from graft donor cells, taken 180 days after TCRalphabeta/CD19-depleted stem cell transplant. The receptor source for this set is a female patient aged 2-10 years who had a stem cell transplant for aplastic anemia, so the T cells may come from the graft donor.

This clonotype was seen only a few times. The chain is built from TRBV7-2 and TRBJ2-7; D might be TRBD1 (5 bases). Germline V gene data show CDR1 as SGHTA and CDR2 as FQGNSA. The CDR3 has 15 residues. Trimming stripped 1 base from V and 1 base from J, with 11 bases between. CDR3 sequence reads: CASSLGVRASYEQYF. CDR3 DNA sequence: TGTGCCAGCAGCTTAGGGGTCAGGGCGTCCTACGAGCAGTACTTC.

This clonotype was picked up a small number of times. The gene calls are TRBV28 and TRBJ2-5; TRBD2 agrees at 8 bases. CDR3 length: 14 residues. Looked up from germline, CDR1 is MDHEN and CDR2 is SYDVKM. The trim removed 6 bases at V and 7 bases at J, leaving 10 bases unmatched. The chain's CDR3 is CASRKPSGSVTQYF. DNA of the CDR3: TGTGCCAGCAGGAAGCCTAGCGGGTCGGTGACCCAGTACTTC.

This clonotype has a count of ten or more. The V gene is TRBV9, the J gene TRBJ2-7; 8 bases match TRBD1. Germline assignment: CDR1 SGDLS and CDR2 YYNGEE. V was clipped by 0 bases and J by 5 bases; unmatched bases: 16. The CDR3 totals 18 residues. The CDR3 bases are TGTGCCAGCAGCGTAGCCCACCCGACATGGGACAGGCTGGACGAGCAGTACTTC. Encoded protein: CASSVAHPTWDRLDEQYF.

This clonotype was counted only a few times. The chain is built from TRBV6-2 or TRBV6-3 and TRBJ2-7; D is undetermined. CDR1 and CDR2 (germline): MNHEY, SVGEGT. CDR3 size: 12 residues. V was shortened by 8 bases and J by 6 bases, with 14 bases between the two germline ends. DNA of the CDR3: TGTGCCAGCCGAAAGGAGTTCCTCGAGCAGTACTTC. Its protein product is CASRKEFLEQYF.

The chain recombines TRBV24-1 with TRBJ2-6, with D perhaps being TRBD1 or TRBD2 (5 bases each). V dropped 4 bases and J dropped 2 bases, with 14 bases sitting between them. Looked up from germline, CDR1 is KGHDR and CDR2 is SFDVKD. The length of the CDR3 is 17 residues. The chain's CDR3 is CATSEPFRDPGANVLTF. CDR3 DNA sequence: TGTGCCACCAGTGAACCCTTCCGGGACCCTGGGGCCAACGTCCTGACTTTC.